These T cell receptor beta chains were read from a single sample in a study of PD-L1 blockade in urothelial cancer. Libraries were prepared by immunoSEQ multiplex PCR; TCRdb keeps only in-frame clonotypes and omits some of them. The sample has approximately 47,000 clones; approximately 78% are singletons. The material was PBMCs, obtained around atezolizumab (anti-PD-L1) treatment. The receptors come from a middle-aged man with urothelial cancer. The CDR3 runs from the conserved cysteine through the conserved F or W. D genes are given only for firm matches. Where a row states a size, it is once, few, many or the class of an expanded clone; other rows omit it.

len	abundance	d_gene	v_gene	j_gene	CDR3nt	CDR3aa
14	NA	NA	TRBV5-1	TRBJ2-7	TGCGCCAGCAGCACCGGTAGCGGATTCTACGAGCAGTACTTC	CASSTGSGFYEQYF
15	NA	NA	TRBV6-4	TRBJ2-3	TGTGCCAGCAGTGACTCGGAGCGAAGCACAGATACGCAGTATTTT	CASSDSERSTDTQYF
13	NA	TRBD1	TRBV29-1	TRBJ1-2	TGCAGCGTTCTACCGGGACAGGGAGATGGCTACACCTTC	CSVLPGQGDGYTF
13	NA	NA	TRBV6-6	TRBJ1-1	TGTGCCAGCAGTTACTGGGATTCGGGAGGAGCTTTCTTT	CASSYWDSGGAFF
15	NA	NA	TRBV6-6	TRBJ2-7	TGTGCCAGCAAGGAGGACAGCCGAAACTCCTACGAGCAGTACTTC	CASKEDSRNSYEQYF
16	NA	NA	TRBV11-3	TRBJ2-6	TGTGCCAGCAGCGAAGGCCCAGGGCCTGGGGCCAACGTCCTGACTTTC	CASSEGPGPGANVLTF
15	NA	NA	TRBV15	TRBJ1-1	TGTGCCACCAGCAGAGATACGGAGGCGGGGGCTGAAGCTTTCTTT	CATSRDTEAGAEAFF
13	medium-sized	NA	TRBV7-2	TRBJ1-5	TGTGCCAGCAGCTCACAGGGTAATCAGCCCCAGCATTTT	CASSSQGNQPQHF
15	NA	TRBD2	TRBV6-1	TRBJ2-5	TGTGCCAGCAGTGAAGAACTAGCGGGGGTTGAGACCCAGTACTTC	CASSEELAGVETQYF
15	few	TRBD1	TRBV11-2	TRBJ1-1	TGTGCCAGCAGCTGGGGGACAGTGTCGAACACTGAAGCTTTCTTT	CASSWGTVSNTEAFF
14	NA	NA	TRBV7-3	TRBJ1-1	TGTGCCAGCAGCGTCTCCTCCGGGGACACTGAAGCTTTCTTT	CASSVSSGDTEAFF
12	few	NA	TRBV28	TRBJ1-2	TGTGCCAGCAGTTCCCAGGGTTATGGCTACACCTTC	CASSSQGYGYTF
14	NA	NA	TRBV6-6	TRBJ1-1	TGTGCCAGCAGTTACTCGGCCATGAACACTGAAGCTTTCTTT	CASSYSAMNTEAFF
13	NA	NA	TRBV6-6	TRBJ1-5	TGTGGCACAGCCGGCGGGAACAATCAGCCCCAGCATTTT	CGTAGGNNQPQHF
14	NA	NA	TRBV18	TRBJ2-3	TGTGCCAGCTCACTAGGGGGAGCGACAGATACGCAGTATTTT	CASSLGGATDTQYF
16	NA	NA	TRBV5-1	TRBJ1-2	TGCGCCAGCAGCTTGGACGCTCTGGTAGCTAACTATGGCTACACCTTC	CASSLDALVANYGYTF
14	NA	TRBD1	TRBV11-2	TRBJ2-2	TGTGCCAGCAGCGAGAACAGGGGTTCCGGGGAGCTGTTTTTT	CASSENRGSGELFF
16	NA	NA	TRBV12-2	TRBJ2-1	TGTGCAAGTCGCGCCCAGCGGGGGCGCGAATACAATGAGCAGTTCTTC	CASRAQRGREYNEQFF
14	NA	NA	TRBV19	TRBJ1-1	TGTGCCAGTAGAGACGGACACCAGAACACTGAAGCTTTCTTT	CASRDGHQNTEAFF
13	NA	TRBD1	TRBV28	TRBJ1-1	TGTGCCAGCAGCGACAGGGTCTGGTTGGGAGCTTTCTTT	CASSDRVWLGAFF
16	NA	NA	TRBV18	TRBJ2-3	TGTGCCAGCTCACCAACGGGGGGCCGGTCCCCGGATACGCAGTATTTT	CASSPTGGRSPDTQYF
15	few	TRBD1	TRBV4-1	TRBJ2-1	TGCGCCAGCGGTAACAGGGGAGTTGGGGACAATGAGCAGTTCTTC	CASGNRGVGDNEQFF
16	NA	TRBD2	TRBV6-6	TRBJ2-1	TGTGCCAGCAGTACTATAGCGGGAGGGCGGTTAAATGAGCAGTTCTTC	CASSTIAGGRLNEQFF
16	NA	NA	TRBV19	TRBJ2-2	TGTGCCAGTACCCCTCGGGGTAGCGGGAACACCGGGGAGCTGTTTTTT	CASTPRGSGNTGELFF
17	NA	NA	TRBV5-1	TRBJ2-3	TGCGCCAGCAGCTTGTCACTGGGCGGGACTAGCACAGATACGCAGTATTTT	CASSLSLGGTSTDTQYF
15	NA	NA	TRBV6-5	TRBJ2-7	TGTGCCAGCAGTTCTAGCTACATGAGGTCCTACGAGCAGTACTTC	CASSSSYMRSYEQYF
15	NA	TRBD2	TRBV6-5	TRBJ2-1	TGTGCCAGCAGTTACGGACTAGCGGACTACAATGAGCAGTTCTTC	CASSYGLADYNEQFF
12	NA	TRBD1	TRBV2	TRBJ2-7	TGTGCCAGTCAAAGGGACAGCTACGAGCAGTACTTC	CASQRDSYEQYF
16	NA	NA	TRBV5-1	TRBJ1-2	TGTGCCAGCAGCTTGACCACAGGGAATCGAGGCTATGGCTACACCTTC	CASSLTTGNRGYGYTF
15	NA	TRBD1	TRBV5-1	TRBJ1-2	TGCGCCAGCAGCTTGGGAGGGACAGCTAACTATGGCTACACCTTC	CASSLGGTANYGYTF
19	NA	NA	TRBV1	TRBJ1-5	TGCACCAGCAGCATGGGGGGACCCACTCGAGAGTATAGCAATCAGCCCCAGCATTTT	CTSSMGGPTREYSNQPQHF
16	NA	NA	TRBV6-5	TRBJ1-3	TGTGCCAGCAGTTACTCGAGGCCCGGGGTCGGAAACACCATATATTTT	CASSYSRPGVGNTIYF
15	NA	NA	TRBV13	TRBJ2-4	TGTGCCAGCAGCTTACGAGGGATAGCCAAAAACATTCAGTACTTC	CASSLRGIAKNIQYF
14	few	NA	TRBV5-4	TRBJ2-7	TGTGCCAGCAGCTTGGAGGGCCAGGGAGGCGAGCAGTACTTC	CASSLEGQGGEQYF
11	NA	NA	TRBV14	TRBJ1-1	TGTGCCAGCAGCCAAGATAGAGTAGCTTTCTTT	CASSQDRVAFF